Below are 32 T cell receptor beta chains sequenced from a single sample in a study of blood T cell repertoires in COVID-19. Generated by immunoSEQ multiplex PCR, the TCRdb table keeps only in-frame clones and is missing some. The sample carries under 95,000 clones, roughly nine tenths recorded once. Sequencing was carried out using peripheral blood. The receptors originated from a man between 60 and 75 years old with acute or convalescent COVID-19.

V and J are TRBV30 and TRBJ1-5; D might be TRBD1 (5 bases). The V end lost 5 bases, the J end lost 0 bases, and 8 bases lay between the germline ends. Germline V lookup: CDR1 GTSNPN, CDR2 SVGIG (reference sequence). There are 13 residues in the CDR3. CDR3 in DNA: TGTGCCTGGGCGGACAATAGCAATCAGCCCCAGCATTTT. Its translation is CAWADNSNQPQHF. The complete variable domain, with remaining parts taken from reference TRBV30 and TRBJ1-5, reads SQTIHQWPATLVQPVGSPLSLECTVEGTSNPNLYWYRQAAGRGLQLLFYSVGIGQISSEVPQNLSASRPQDRQFILSSKKLLLSDSGFYLCAWADNSNQPQHFGDGTRLSIL.

The chain links TRBV5-1 to TRBJ2-2; 15 nucleotides line up with TRBD2. The germline V gene has CDR1 SGHRS and CDR2 YFSETQ. This CDR3 comprises 19 residues. The V and J ends lost 0 bases and 4 bases, in that order; junction bases with no gene match: 7. The CDR3 nucleotides are TGCGCCAGCAGCTTGGGGACTAGCGGGGGGGCCGGTTCCACCGGGGAGCTGTTTTTT. Its protein product is CASSLGTSGGAGSTGELFF.

This clone was seen just once. The chain recombines TRBV29-1 with TRBJ2-7; no reliable D call. V lost 1 base to trimming and J lost 5 bases, with 3 bases between them. This CDR3 region has 10 residues. Looked up from germline, CDR1 is SQVTM and CDR2 is ANQGSEA. In nucleotides, the CDR3 is TGCAGCGTTGAAGCAGACGAGCAGTACTTC. Translating gives CSVEADEQYF.

This sequence joins TRBV6-5 and TRBJ2-7; D may be TRBD1 (6 bases). V gave up 6 bases and J gave up 3 bases, with 15 bases separating them. Germline values: CDR1 MNHEY, CDR2 SVGAGI. This CDR3 has 14 amino acids. CDR3 amino acids: CASSRTGTDYEQYF. The CDR3 DNA reads as TGTGCCAGCAGCAGAACAGGGACCGACTACGAGCAGTACTTC.

CDR3 bases: TGTGCCAGCAGCCCTACCACAGGGCCCCTGGGCTACACCTTC. Its translation: CASSPTTGPLGYTF. The J gene is TRBJ1-2, the V gene TRBV9, with a tentative D call TRBD1 (6 bases). V dropped 4 bases and J dropped 8 bases, with 18 bases sitting between them. Per the germline V gene, CDR1 is SGDLS and CDR2 is YYNGEE. The CDR3 contains 14 residues.

V gene TRBV28 combines with J gene TRBJ1-3; D possibly corresponds to TRBD1 (6 bases). V was trimmed by 3 bases and J by 11 bases, leaving 11 bases between them. CDR1 is MDHEN, CDR2 SYDVKM, per germline. CDR3 length: 12 residues. The CDR3 DNA is TGTGCCAGCAGTTTGTCAGGGGTAGCCATATATTTT. Protein: CASSLSGVAIYF.

Only a few counts were recorded for this clone. CDR3 sequence: CASSLEAGFTGELFF. The CDR3 DNA sequence: TGTGCCAGCAGCTTAGAGGCAGGGTTCACCGGGGAGCTGTTTTTT. This chain joins TRBV11-2 and TRBJ2-2; D may be TRBD1 (5 bases). V was shortened by 0 bases and J by 4 bases, with 9 bases between the two germline ends. The germline CDR1 and CDR2 sequences are SGHAT and FQNNGV. The CDR3 runs to 15 residues.

The V and J genes are TRBV29-1 and TRBJ2-3; 11 nucleotides match TRBD1. Trimming took 6 bases from V and 3 from J; bases not matched to a gene: 8. Looked up from germline, CDR1 is SQVTM and CDR2 is ANQGSEA. The CDR3 extends over 15 amino acids. CDR3 region: CSVAQGTGGTDTQYF. The CDR3 region has the DNA TGCAGCGTGGCTCAAGGGACAGGGGGAACAGATACGCAGTATTTT.

The rearrangement uses TRBV19 and TRBJ2-2; D ambiguous. The CDR3 contains 12 residues. The V end was cut by 5 bases, the J end by 4 bases, with 5 bases between. CDR1 is LNHDA, CDR2 SQIVND, per germline (reference sequence). CDR3 sequence (DNA): TGTGCCAGTAGTGTATTCACCGGGGAGCTGTTTTTT. Its translation is CASSVFTGELFF.

This chain uses TRBV5-6 with TRBJ1-1; maybe TRBD1 (5 bases). Trimming stripped 4 bases from V and 4 bases from J, with 11 bases between. The CDR3 extends over 13 amino acids. In germline, CDR1 is SGHDT, CDR2 YYEEEE. CDR3 region: CASSRTGGTEAFF. The DNA for the CDR3 is TGTGCCAGCAGCCGGACGGGGGGCACTGAAGCTTTCTTT.

This clone came up once. CDR3 sequence (DNA): TGTGCCACCAGTGATTCGACCCGGCCAGGGGGCTATACTGAAGCTTTCTTT. Residues: CATSDSTRPGGYTEAFF. The chain uses TRBV24-1 and TRBJ1-1, with 8 positions matching TRBD1. V was pared by 2 bases and J by 5 bases, with 12 bases of the junction left unmatched. Per germline, CDR1 KGHDR and CDR2 SFDVKD. The CDR3 is 17 amino acids.

The chain has TRBV3-1 (or the pseudogene TRBV3-2) and TRBJ2-1, with D perhaps TRBD2 (6 bases). Looked up from germline, CDR1 is LGHDT and CDR2 is YNNKEL (reference sequence). The CDR3 has 15 residues. V was cut by 5 bases and J by 0 bases, with 11 bases left in between. CDR3 protein: CASSSGTGSYNEQFF. The CDR3 DNA reads as TGTGCCAGCAGCTCAGGGACTGGCTCCTACAATGAGCAGTTCTTC.

This chain uses TRBV2 with TRBJ1-1, with D uncertain. Trimming took off 7 bases at V and 1 base at J, with 10 bases between the two ends. Germline loops: CDR1 SNHLY, CDR2 FYNNEI. The CDR3 runs to 13 residues. CDR3 loop: CASKRSGNTEAFF. CDR3 in DNA: TGTGCCAGCAAGAGGTCGGGGAACACTGAAGCTTTCTTT.

The chain carries TRBV6-5 and TRBJ2-5; 9 bases line up with TRBD1. J gave up 5 bases and V 6 bases, and 4 bases lay outside the gene matches. In germline, CDR1 is MNHEY, CDR2 SVGAGI. CDR3 size: 13 residues. CDR3: CASRRQGGETQYF. The CDR3 nucleotides are TGTGCCAGCAGGAGACAGGGGGGGGAGACCCAGTACTTC.

The gene calls are TRBV5-6 and TRBJ2-7, with D possibly TRBD2 on 5 matching bases. The CDR3 extends over 13 amino acids. The germline gives CDR1 SGHDT, CDR2 YYEEEE. The V gene lost 4 bases and the J gene lost 5 bases, with 13 bases spanning the gap. The CDR3 sequence: CASSPGLADEQYF. The CDR3 DNA is TGTGCCAGCAGCCCAGGACTCGCGGACGAGCAGTACTTC.

This rearrangement joins TRBV5-1 to TRBJ1-4, with D maybe TRBD1 (5 bases). The CDR3 has 15 residues. Looked up from germline, CDR1 is SGHRS and CDR2 is YFSETQ. Deletions cut 4 bases from V and 7 bases from J, with 17 bases between. The CDR3 is CASSGGNKRSEKLFF. CDR3 DNA: TGCGCCAGCAGCGGGGGGAACAAGAGGAGTGAAAAACTGTTTTTT.

In regard to this clone: The identical CDR3 is also encoded by other nucleotide sequences in the sample. The V call is TRBV18, the J call TRBJ2-3; 7 bases agree with TRBD1. The CDR3 totals 14 residues. The germline V gene encodes CDR1 KGHSH and CDR2 LQKENI. The junction had 3 bases not matched to a gene; V was cut back by 3 bases and J by 3 bases. The CDR3 protein is CASSPTGRTDTQYF. Written as DNA, the CDR3 is TGTGCCAGCTCACCGACAGGGCGGACAGATACGCAGTATTTT.

In this sample, this clone turned up once. This rearrangement joins TRBV9 to TRBJ2-1; D possibly corresponds to TRBD2 (6 bases). The V end was cut by 3 bases, the J end by 0 bases, with 10 bases between. Germline loops: CDR1 SGDLS, CDR2 YYNGEE. This CDR3 region has 15 residues. The CDR3 nucleotides read TGTGCCAGCAGCGCGGACTACAGCTCCTACAATGAGCAGTTCTTC. Translating it yields CASSADYSSYNEQFF.

The chain links TRBV6-5 to TRBJ1-2; tentatively, D is TRBD1 (6 bases). The length of the CDR3 is 14 residues. Germline lookup yields CDR1 MNHEY and CDR2 SVGAGI. V was shortened by 0 bases and J by 8 bases, with 13 bases between the two germline ends. The CDR3 DNA is TGTGCCAGCAGTTACTCTCGGGGGGCGCGGGGCTACACCTTC. This codes for CASSYSRGARGYTF.

V gene TRBV3-1 (or the pseudogene TRBV3-2) combines with J gene TRBJ1-1; D gene uncertain. Germline V CDR1 and CDR2: LGHDT, YNNKEL (reference sequence). Trimming removed 4 bases from V and 11 bases from J, with 17 bases in between. This CDR3 comprises 13 residues. The CDR3 is CASSPVEGKSAFF. In DNA, the CDR3 is TGTGCCAGCAGCCCGGTCGAGGGCAAAAGCGCTTTCTTT.

The chain carries TRBV10-1 and TRBJ1-1; 9 positions match TRBD1. Germline values: CDR1 WNHNN, CDR2 SYGVQD (reference sequence). The CDR3 is 14 amino acids. Trimming removed 3 bases from V and 5 bases from J; junction bases left unmatched: 4. CDR3: CASSDGTGMTEAFF. CDR3 in DNA: TGCGCCAGCAGTGATGGGACAGGGATGACTGAAGCTTTCTTT.

The genes are TRBV7-9 and TRBJ1-3; D is possibly TRBD1 (6 bases). The CDR3 has 13 residues. Looked up from germline, CDR1 is SEHNR and CDR2 is FQNEAQ (reference sequence). V was cut by 11 bases and J by 1 base, with 12 bases left in between. DNA for the CDR3: TGTGCCGGTGGGGGGGCTTCTGGAAACACCATATATTTT. Amino acids: CAGGGASGNTIYF.

This sequence joins TRBV27 and TRBJ1-1; 8 nucleotides line up with TRBD1. After removal of 3 bases from V and 5 bases from J, the junction contained 5 bases not matched to a gene. From germline, CDR1 is MNHEY and CDR2 SMNVEV (reference sequence). CDR3 length: 14 residues. CDR3 amino acids: CASSFRGRETEAFF. CDR3 coding DNA: TGTGCCAGCAGTTTCAGGGGGCGGGAAACTGAAGCTTTCTTT.

The rearrangement links TRBV6-2 or TRBV6-3 to TRBJ2-5; possibly TRBD2 for D (6 bases). Germline V gene sequence: CDR1 MNHEY, CDR2 SVGEGT. Trimming removed 4 bases at V and 5 bases at J, with 14 bases between. The length of the CDR3 is 14 residues. The CDR3 region is CASSFGGTAETQYF. The CDR3 coding sequence is TGTGCCAGCAGTTTCGGGGGTACGGCCGAGACCCAGTACTTC.

J is TRBJ1-1 and V is TRBV6-6, with D tentatively TRBD1 (6 bases). The CDR3 is 14 amino acids. Germline CDR1 reads MNHNY; CDR2 reads SVGAGI (reference sequence). V lost 7 bases and J lost 5, with 17 bases in between. CDR3: CASTPRQGNTEAFF. In DNA form, the CDR3 reads TGTGCCAGCACCCCCCGGCAGGGGAATACTGAAGCTTTCTTT.

This clone was detected only a few times. V is TRBV29-1 and J is TRBJ1-2; D is unclear. The germline V gene encodes CDR1 SQVTM and CDR2 ANQGSEA. Trimming removed 2 bases at V and 0 bases at J, with 4 bases between. The CDR3 is 12 residues long. The CDR3 region has the DNA TGCAGCGTTGAAACAGCTAACTATGGCTACACCTTC. It yields the protein CSVETANYGYTF.

This chain joins TRBV7-9 and TRBJ1-6; D perhaps matches TRBD1 (6 bases). The CDR3 runs to 15 residues. The germline V and J ends were trimmed by 4 bases and 3 bases, with 10 bases remaining between them. Germline loops: CDR1 SEHNR, CDR2 FQNEAQ (reference sequence). The CDR3 sequence is CASSYTGIYNSPLHF. The CDR3 DNA is TGTGCCAGCAGCTATACAGGGATCTATAATTCACCCCTCCACTTT.

This rearrangement joins TRBV6-2 or TRBV6-3 to TRBJ1-2; tentative D call: TRBD1 (6 bases). The germline V and J ends were trimmed by 5 bases and 1 base, with 11 bases remaining between them. Germline V gene sequence: CDR1 MNHEY, CDR2 SVGEGT. This CDR3 is 14 amino acids long. The CDR3, as DNA: TGTGCCAGCAGTAACAGCAGGGGTAACTATGGCTACACCTTC. Amino acids: CASSNSRGNYGYTF.

The CDR3 DNA follows: TGTGCCAGTAGTACAATGAGTCGCAATCAGCCCCAGCATTTT. Translation: CASSTMSRNQPQHF. V usage is TRBV19 and J usage is TRBJ1-5, with D unresolved. This CDR3 spans 14 amino acids. CDR1 is LNHDA and CDR2 is SQIVND in the germline V gene (reference sequence). Trimming pared 4 bases from V and 2 bases from J, leaving 9 bases between.

A word on this clone: Other DNA sequences within the sample encode an identical CDR3. The chain joins TRBV12-3 or TRBV12-4 to TRBJ1-2, with 7 bases lining up with TRBD1. The CDR3 covers 13 residues. After removal of 5 bases from V and 4 bases from J, the junction contained 4 bases not matched to a gene. The CDR3 loop is CASSRGTVYGYTF. CDR3 DNA: TGTGCCAGCAGTCGCGGGACAGTCTATGGCTACACCTTC.

The chain links TRBV9 to TRBJ2-1; D is unclear. This CDR3 has 15 amino acids. Trimming cost V 0 bases and J 1 base, with 8 bases left between them. Germline lookup yields CDR1 SGDLS and CDR2 YYNGEE. As DNA, the CDR3 is TGTGCCAGCAGCGTAGAAACTGATTCCTACAATGAGCAGTTCTTC. It is translated as CASSVETDSYNEQFF.

The CDR3 sequence: CASSSQGGQPQHF. In DNA, the CDR3 is TGTGCCAGTAGTTCGCAGGGGGGTCAGCCCCAGCATTTT. This chain links TRBV19 with TRBJ1-5, with 7 positions matching TRBD1. Germline-derived CDR1 and CDR2 are LNHDA and SQIVND (reference sequence). The CDR3 sequence is 13 residues long. V trimming: 5 bases; J trimming: 6 bases; junction bases outside the gene matches: 4.